This TCR beta chain appears in the sequencing data of a study of T cell responses to AZD1222 COVID-19 vaccine. This table comes from immunoSEQ multiplex PCR, and its TCRdb copy is limited to in-frame clones, with some not included. The table includes roughly 80,000 clones, 70% to 90% detected once. CDR3 length equals 14 residues. Per germline, CDR1 SGHRS and CDR2 YFSETQ. With 5 bases clipped from V and 7 bases from J, the junction kept 6 bases outside the gene matches. The gene calls are TRBV5-1 and TRBJ2-1, with 10 bases lining up with TRBD1. The sequences come from peripheral blood, collected on day 0 of MenACWY control vaccination. The TCR was taken from an adult in good health. The CDR3 region has the DNA TGCGCCAGCAGGGGACAGGGGACTTGGAATGAGCAGTTCTTC. Protein: CASRGQGTWNEQFF. Variable domain in full (rest from reference TRBV5-1 and TRBJ2-1): KAGVTQTPRYLIKTRGQQVTLSCSPISGHRSVSWYQQTPGQGLQFLFEYFSETQRNKGNFPGRFSGRQFSNSRSEMNVSTLELGDSALYLCASRGQGTWNEQFFGPGTRLTVL.